Below are 8 T cell receptor beta chains sequenced from a single sample in a study of control samples from healthy donors and cancer patients. The assay was immunoSEQ multiplex PCR, and TCRdb's table has in-frame clones only and misses some. The sample holds about 49,000 clones, about 86% seen once. The sample was PBMCs. Receptors originate from a woman between 45 and 60 years old with lung cancer.

V gene TRBV7-9 combines with J gene TRBJ2-1; D might be TRBD1 (6 bases). V lost 2 bases to trimming and J lost 4 bases, with 9 bases between them. The CDR3 is made up of 14 amino acids. Germline assignment: CDR1 SEHNR and CDR2 FQNEAQ (reference sequence). CDR3 loop: CASSLTGTYNEQFF. Written as DNA, the CDR3 is TGTGCCAGCAGCTTAACAGGGACATACAATGAGCAGTTCTTC. Filled out from reference TRBV7-9 and TRBJ2-1, the complete variable domain reads DTGVSQNPRHKITKRGQNVTFRCDPISEHNRLYWYRQTLGQGPEFLTYFQNEAQLEKSRLLSDRFSAERPKGSFSTLEIQRTEQGDSAMYLCASSLTGTYNEQFFGPGTRLTVL.

This rearrangement joins TRBV15 to TRBJ1-1; 7 positions agree with TRBD1. The V gene end was trimmed by 5 bases and the J gene end by 6 bases; junction bases not matched to a gene: 15. Germline V gives CDR1 LNHNV, CDR2 YYDKDF (reference sequence). CDR3 size: 16 residues. In DNA, the CDR3 is TGTGCCACCAGCGGGCCGGAGGGGGCCGATAGAGCTGAAGCTTTCTTT. Protein sequence: CATSGPEGADRAEAFF.

This chain connects TRBV7-3 to TRBJ1-6; D may be TRBD1 (6 bases). This CDR3 has 14 residues. Germline loops: CDR1 SGHTA, CDR2 FQGTGA. V was clipped by 4 bases and J by 6 bases, with 10 bases between them. The CDR3 protein is CASSSQGPNSPLHF. The CDR3 DNA reads TGTGCCAGCAGCTCACAGGGCCCTAATTCACCCCTCCACTTT.

The chain links TRBV4-3 to TRBJ2-7, with no clear D. There are 13 residues in the CDR3. Germline V gene lookup returns CDR1 LGHNA and CDR2 YSLEER. Trimming stripped 0 bases from V and 5 bases from J, with 8 bases between. CDR3 sequence: CASSQDLGHEQYF. The CDR3 DNA is TGCGCCAGCAGCCAAGATCTAGGACACGAGCAGTACTTC.

The chain recombines TRBV18 with TRBJ1-1; perhaps TRBD1 as D (6 bases). Trimming shortened V by 4 bases and J by 1 base, and 13 bases separated the two germline ends. The CDR3 is 15 amino acids. Germline V gene data show CDR1 as KGHSH and CDR2 as LQKENI. CDR3 loop: CASSLGQLENTEAFF. Here the CDR3 DNA reads TGTGCCAGCTCACTCGGACAGCTGGAGAACACTGAAGCTTTCTTT.

The CDR3 DNA reads as TGTGCCATCAACACGGGGAACTATTCACCCCTCCACTTT. Its translation is CAINTGNYSPLHF. The V call is TRBV10-3, the J call TRBJ1-6; D gene unclear. Germline CDR1 is ENHRY and CDR2 is SYGVKD. V shed 7 bases and J shed 8 bases, with 12 bases lying between them. This CDR3 has 13 amino acids.

This clone was detected only once. The rearrangement uses TRBV20-1 and TRBJ2-5; 7 positions agree with TRBD1. CDR1 and CDR2 (germline): DFQATT, SNEGSKA (reference sequence). The CDR3 is 11 residues long. The V gene end was trimmed by 4 bases and the J gene end by 4 bases; junction bases not matched to a gene: 0. CDR3 region: CSANRGETQYF. The CDR3 nucleotides are TGCAGTGCTAACAGGGGAGAGACCCAGTACTTC.

The genes are TRBV20-1 and TRBJ2-1; D call uncertain. This CDR3 region has 11 residues. CDR1 DFQATT and CDR2 SNEGSKA come from the germline V gene (reference sequence). The ends were cut back, 3 bases at V and 8 bases at J, with 8 bases in the middle. Written as DNA, the CDR3 is TGCAGTGCTAGCGCTTGGGATGAGCAGTTCTTC. It encodes CSASAWDEQFF.